The 28 T cell receptor beta chains reported below all come from one sample, sequenced in a study of human T cells and chemical hapten exposure. Each CDR3 protein is one row after TCRdb ran MiXCR on the RACE reads. Here the sample spans around 110,000 distinct CDR3 sequences, about 12% being singletons. Time point reported: patch test 1, 2 weeks after DPC sensitization. As to treatment: therapeutic diphenylcyclopropenone sensitization with weekly scalp DPC. Sequences were derived from whole blood, sampled in connection with sensitization to the hapten diphenylcyclopropenone (DPC). The receptors stem from a woman in her forties or fifties with alopecia areata. Some clones in this sample may be carry-over from other donors' samples.

Ten or more counts support this clonotype. The chain employs TRBV6-1 and TRBJ2-7; D possibly corresponds to TRBD2 (6 bases). With 7 bases removed from V and 3 bases from J, the gap between germline ends came to 13 bases. The CDR3 spans 13 residues. Germline CDR1 MNHNS, CDR2 SASEGT. CDR3 region: CASMLAPLYEQYF. The CDR3 DNA follows: TGTGCCAGCATGCTAGCGCCCCTCTACGAGCAGTACTTC.

This clonotype was detected ten times or more. The chain employs TRBV28 and TRBJ2-1; 13 nucleotides align to TRBD2. The germline gives CDR1 MDHEN, CDR2 SYDVKM. The CDR3 runs 17 residues. Losses at the gene ends were 5 bases for V and 3 bases for J; bases not matched to a gene: 7. Written as DNA, the CDR3 is TGTGCCAGCAGTAAAAGGACTAGCGGGAGAAACTACAATGAGCAGTTCTTC. It yields the protein CASSKRTSGRNYNEQFF. The full variable domain, with the rest looked up from reference TRBV28 and TRBJ2-1, is DVKVTQSSRYLVKRTGEKVFLECVQDMDHENMFWYRQDPGLGLRLIYFSYDVKMKEKGDIPEGYSVSREKKERFSLILESASTNQTSMYLCASSKRTSGRNYNEQFFGPGTRLTVL.

The chain uses TRBV6-2 or TRBV6-3 and TRBJ2-1, with D unresolved. The CDR3 is 11 residues long. Germline V lookup: CDR1 MNHEY, CDR2 SVGEGT. Trimming stripped 2 bases from V and 13 bases from J, with 9 bases between. For the CDR3, the DNA is TGTGCCAGCAGTTACGACTCTGCACAGTTCTTC. This translates into CASSYDSAQFF.

This clonotype has a count of ten or more. The rearrangement links TRBV6-2 or TRBV6-3 to TRBJ1-3; the D is unclear. CDR1 MNHEY and CDR2 SVGEGT come from the germline V gene. CDR3 size: 12 residues. Deletions cut 6 bases from V and 2 bases from J, with 5 bases between. For the CDR3, the DNA is TGTGCCAGCAGGAGGCCTGGAAACACCATATATTTT. Amino acid sequence: CASRRPGNTIYF.

The chain joins TRBV4-3 to TRBJ1-1, with a possible D match to TRBD1 (5 bases). The CDR3 is 13 amino acids. With 4 bases removed from V and 3 bases from J, the gap between germline ends came to 9 bases. From germline, CDR1 is LGHNA and CDR2 YSLEER. CDR3 sequence: CASSRGADTEAFF. CDR3 DNA: TGCGCCAGCAGCCGTGGGGCTGACACTGAAGCTTTCTTT.

In its sample, this clonotype was seen many times. V and J are TRBV5-1 and TRBJ2-7; 12 bases match TRBD2. In germline, CDR1 is SGHRS, CDR2 YFSETQ. The CDR3 sequence is 17 residues long. V lost 2 bases and J lost 2; bases outside the gene matches: 8. CDR3: CASSFGLAGRKTYEQYF. The CDR3 bases are TGCGCCAGCAGCTTCGGACTAGCGGGAAGAAAGACCTACGAGCAGTACTTC.

This clonotype was found many times. The V gene is TRBV7-9, the J gene TRBJ2-1; 13 bases are shared with TRBD2. CDR3 size: 15 residues. Looked up from germline, CDR1 is SEHNR and CDR2 is FQNEAQ (reference sequence). Germline trimming cut 6 bases from V and 9 bases from J; bases unmatched to any gene: 8. The CDR3 region has the DNA TGTGCCAGCAGTAGTCGGACTAGCGGGAGAGGTGAGCAGTTCTTC. Translated, it gives CASSSRTSGRGEQFF. Filled out from reference TRBV7-9 and TRBJ2-1, the complete variable domain reads DTGVSQNPRHKITKRGQNVTFRCDPISEHNRLYWYRQTLGQGPEFLTYFQNEAQLEKSRLLSDRFSAERPKGSFSTLEIQRTEQGDSAMYLCASSSRTSGRGEQFFGPGTRLTVL.

The chain employs TRBV5-8 and TRBJ1-1; D gene unclear. Trimming took off 4 bases at V and 5 bases at J, with 21 bases between the two ends. The CDR3 covers 16 residues. CDR1 and CDR2 (germline): SGHTS, YDEGEE. The CDR3 sequence is CASSPTTSPLGTEAFF. DNA of the CDR3: TGTGCCAGCAGCCCAACGACAAGCCCGTTGGGTACTGAAGCTTTCTTT.

There are a few counts of this clonotype. The junction does not match germline at one end; this may be a read error. V usage is TRBV7-7 and J usage is TRBJ2-1; 10 positions agree with TRBD2. Germline CDR1 SSHAT, CDR2 FNYEAQ (reference sequence). This CDR3 spans 13 amino acids. The CDR3 nucleotides read TGTGCTAGCAGCCCGCGGACTAGCGGTGAGCAGTTCTTC. It specifies CASSPRTSGEQFF. Full variable domain (rest looked up from reference TRBV7-7 and TRBJ2-1): GAGVSQSPRYKVTKRGQDVTLRCDPISSHATLYWYQQALGQGPEFLTYFNYEAQPDKSGLPSDRFSAERPEGSISTLTIQRTEQRDSAMYRCASSPRTSGEQFFGPGTRLTVL.

The rearrangement links TRBV20-1 to TRBJ2-1; 7 bases align to TRBD2. Germline V gives CDR1 DFQATT, CDR2 SNEGSKA (reference sequence). This CDR3 comprises 16 residues. V trimming: 6 bases; J trimming: 6 bases; junction bases outside the gene matches: 17. This CDR3 is CSAAGGRAHSSNEQFF. CDR3 nucleotides: TGCAGTGCCGCCGGAGGGAGGGCGCACAGCTCCAATGAGCAGTTCTTC.

This clonotype was seen a few times. The chain is built from TRBV6-5 and TRBJ1-1; TRBD1 might be the D (6 bases). V was shortened by 2 bases and J by 4 bases, with 11 bases between the two germline ends. Germline CDR1 and CDR2: MNHEY and SVGAGI. The CDR3 length is 14 residues. The CDR3 DNA sequence: TGTGCCAGCAGTTACAACAGGGCCCGCACTGAAGCTTTCTTT. This sequence encodes CASSYNRARTEAFF.

The rearrangement links TRBV20-1 to TRBJ2-7; D is perhaps TRBD1 (6 bases). Trimming removed 5 bases from V and 3 bases from J, with 20 bases in between. CDR1 and CDR2 (germline): DFQATT, SNEGSKA (reference sequence). This CDR3 has 15 residues. The CDR3, as DNA: TGCAGTGCTGAGGAGACAGGTCAAGCACACTACGAGCAGTACTTC. This codes for CSAEETGQAHYEQYF.

This clonotype was seen ten or more times. The rearrangement uses TRBV11-2 and TRBJ1-1; D not certain. The CDR3 contains 12 residues. V was pared by 1 base and J by 7 bases, with 7 bases between. Germline loops: CDR1 SGHAT, CDR2 FQNNGV. Here the CDR3 reads CASSLVGYEAFF. CDR3 coding DNA: TGTGCCAGCAGCTTAGTTGGGTATGAAGCTTTCTTT.

The chain is built from TRBV6-6 and TRBJ2-7, with TRBD2 matching 10 bases. CDR1 is MNHNY, CDR2 SVGAGI, per germline (reference sequence). V dropped 8 bases and J dropped 4; count of bases not matched to a gene: 2. CDR3 length: 12 amino acids. The CDR3 DNA sequence: TGTGCCAGCGGGACTAGCGAGTACGAGCAGTACTTC. Its protein is CASGTSEYEQYF.

Ten or more counts support this clonotype. The CDR3 DNA sequence: TGTGCCAGCAGTTTAAGAGGGAATAAGGTCACTGAAGCTTTCTTT. The encoded protein is CASSLRGNKVTEAFF. V and J are TRBV12-3 or TRBV12-4 and TRBJ1-1; D remains unclear. Trimming removed 2 bases from V and 4 bases from J, with 14 bases in between. This CDR3 is built from 15 residues.

This clonotype was recorded at least ten times. J is TRBJ1-1 and V is TRBV5-6; a possible D gene is TRBD1 (6 bases). The germline gives CDR1 SGHDT, CDR2 YYEEEE. Deletions cut 5 bases from V and 8 bases from J, with 16 bases between. The CDR3 has 13 amino acids. The DNA for the CDR3 is TGTGCCAGCAGGAGCTCGCGGGACAAAGAAGCTTTCTTT. The encoded protein is CASRSSRDKEAFF.

The chain employs TRBV7-6 and TRBJ2-1; D ambiguous. Germline-derived CDR1 and CDR2 are SGHVS and FNYEAQ. V was clipped by 2 bases and J by 3 bases, with 5 bases between them. The CDR3 is 13 amino acids. In DNA form, the CDR3 reads TGTGCCAGCAGCTTACTGGACTACAATGAGCAGTTCTTC. Protein sequence: CASSLLDYNEQFF. Full variable domain (missing parts from reference TRBV7-6 and TRBJ2-1): GAGVSQSPRYKVTKRGQDVALRCDPISGHVSLYWYRQALGQGPEFLTYFNYEAQQDKSGLPNDRFSAERPEGSISTLTIQRTEQRDSAMYRCASSLLDYNEQFFGPGTRLTVL.

This clonotype was seen many times. Here the CDR3 DNA reads TGTGCCAGCAGTTTGACAGGTACATCGCCGGATGAGCAGTTCTTC. This translates into CASSLTGTSPDEQFF. This sequence joins TRBV6-5 and TRBJ2-1, with a tentative D call TRBD1 (6 bases). CDR1 is MNHEY, CDR2 SVGAGI, per germline. The length of the CDR3 is 15 residues. Trimming removed 4 bases at V and 8 bases at J, with 18 bases between.

This clonotype was detected ten times or more. The rearrangement links TRBV7-9 to TRBJ1-5; D may be TRBD1 (6 bases). CDR3 length: 14 amino acids. Trimming stripped 5 bases from V and 5 bases from J, with 13 bases between. Looked up from germline, CDR1 is SEHNR and CDR2 is FQNEAQ (reference sequence). This CDR3 is CASSPQGLYQPQHF. In nucleotides, the CDR3 is TGTGCCAGCAGCCCGCAGGGGTTGTATCAGCCCCAGCATTTT.

The J gene is TRBJ1-1, the V gene TRBV29-1; a weak D match, TRBD1 (6 bases). The CDR3 contains 12 residues. V was pared by 8 bases and J by 1 base, with 11 bases between. The germline V gene encodes CDR1 SQVTM and CDR2 ANQGSEA. The CDR3 nucleotides read TGCAGCTCCGGGACAACGAACACTGAAGCTTTCTTT. Protein: CSSGTTNTEAFF.

This clonotype appeared many times. V is TRBV2 and J is TRBJ2-3; D unclear. Per the germline V gene, CDR1 is SNHLY and CDR2 is FYNNEI. The CDR3 runs 13 residues. Trimming took off 5 bases at V and 7 bases at J, with 13 bases between the two ends. CDR3 sequence (DNA): TGTGCCAGCAGTCGTCGGCCGAGTAATACGCAGTATTTT. This translates into CASSRRPSNTQYF.

A note on this clonotype: This sequence may be a read error, since a much larger clone differs from it by one base. CDR3 protein: CASTAKQGINTEAFF. CDR3 nucleotides: TGCGCCAGCACCGCTAAACAGGGGATAAACACTGAAGCTTTCTTT. The V call is TRBV10-2, the J call TRBJ1-1; 7 bases line up with TRBD1. In germline, CDR1 is WSHSY, CDR2 SAAADI. J gave up 2 bases and V 7 bases, and 10 bases lay outside the gene matches. The CDR3 length is 15 residues.

This clonotype was counted a few times. The gene calls are TRBV18 and TRBJ1-5; D not resolved. This CDR3 contains 14 residues. CDR1 is KGHSH and CDR2 is LQKENI in the germline V gene. V lost 3 bases and J 1 base, leaving 7 bases between the germline ends. In nucleotides, the CDR3 is TGTGCCAGCTCACCTACGTCCAGCAATCAGCCCCAGCATTTT. It codes for CASSPTSSNQPQHF.

In its sample, this clonotype was seen many times. V is TRBV28 and J is TRBJ2-7, with D possibly being TRBD2 (6 bases). This CDR3 region has 16 residues. The germline V gene encodes CDR1 MDHEN and CDR2 SYDVKM. V was shortened by 7 bases and J by 7 bases, with 26 bases between the two germline ends. The CDR3 DNA reads as TGTGCCAGCACCGGGGGTTTAGCAGGAAGTCGAGGGGAGCAGTACTTC. Its translation: CASTGGLAGSRGEQYF.

V is TRBV7-9 and J is TRBJ2-5; D gene ambiguous. This CDR3 contains 13 residues. V was clipped by 5 bases and J by 4 bases, with 11 bases between them. CDR1 is SEHNR, CDR2 FQNEAQ, per germline (reference sequence). CDR3: CASSPNVGETQYF. In nucleotides, the CDR3 is TGTGCCAGCAGCCCAAACGTTGGAGAGACCCAGTACTTC.

The chain uses TRBV4-3 and TRBJ2-7, with TRBD2 matching 11 bases. This CDR3 has 16 residues. The J segment lost 2 bases and the V segment lost 3 bases, leaving 6 bases of the junction unmatched. Germline lookup yields CDR1 LGHNA and CDR2 YSLEER. Here the CDR3 reads CASSQILAGGTYEQYF. The CDR3, as DNA: TGCGCCAGCAGCCAGATTCTAGCGGGGGGAACCTACGAGCAGTACTTC.

This chain connects TRBV7-2 to TRBJ2-7; no reliable D call. The CDR3 consists of 12 residues. Germline CDR1 and CDR2: SGHTA and FQGNSA. With 1 base removed from V and 8 bases from J, the gap between germline ends came to 9 bases. CDR3 nucleotide sequence: TGTGCCAGCAGCTTAGACAACCCCAAGCAGTACTTC. Amino acids: CASSLDNPKQYF.

Worth noting for this clonotype: An end of the junction differs from the germline gene, which may be a read error. This chain uses TRBV29-1 with TRBJ1-1; D remains ambiguous. Germline values: CDR1 SQVTM, CDR2 ANQGSEA. This CDR3 contains 11 residues. In nucleotides, the CDR3 is TGCAGCGCTGAAATGAACACTGAAGCTTTCTTT. It is translated as CSAEMNTEAFF.